This paragraph covers one T cell receptor beta chain sequence. These data originate in a study of regulatory T cells in long-lasting Graves disease. Building of the TCR beta libraries involved iRepertoire HTBI primers and Arm-PCR of CDR3 regions. TCRdb processed the multiplex PCR reads anew with MiXCR; each CDR3 protein has one entry. Among 550,000 or so distinct CDR3 sequences, 12% were seen once, and the ten largest hold 7.5% to 9%. Trimming took off 1 base at V and 6 bases at J, with 5 bases between the two ends. The germline gives CDR1 SGHDT, CDR2 YYEEEE. The CDR3 extends over 12 amino acids. Time point of the sample: newly diagnosed GD, antithyroid drugs for less than 3 months. From RNA extracted from PBMCs, the TCR library was made. One endocrinology department in Xi'an, China, was where patients came from. The same data also contributed to another study, on T cells in Graves' hyperthyroidism and ophthalmopathy. That source notes: Patients with uncontrolled infections, other autoimmune diseases, pregnancy or lactation were excluded. The HTBI primer set served for first-round RT-PCR of the TCR CDR3. Most clonotypes that expanded in the thyroid above 0.001 also showed up in blood.

The source material was peripheral blood mononuclear cells (PBMCs), sampled at new diagnosis, from a patient treated with antithyroid drugs. The receptor comes from a woman in her 30s with Graves disease. The chain uses TRBV5-6 and TRBJ2-1; no clear D. This chain's CDR3 is CASSLRSNEQFF. For the CDR3, the DNA is TGTGCCAGCAGCTTGCGTAGCAATGAGCAGTTCTTC. The full variable domain, completed using reference TRBV5-6 and TRBJ2-1, is DAGVTQSPTHLIKTRGQQVTLRCSPKSGHDTVSWYQQALGQGPQFIFQYYEEEERQRGNFPDRFSGHQFPNYSSELNVNALLLGDSALYLCASSLRSNEQFFGPGTRLTVL.